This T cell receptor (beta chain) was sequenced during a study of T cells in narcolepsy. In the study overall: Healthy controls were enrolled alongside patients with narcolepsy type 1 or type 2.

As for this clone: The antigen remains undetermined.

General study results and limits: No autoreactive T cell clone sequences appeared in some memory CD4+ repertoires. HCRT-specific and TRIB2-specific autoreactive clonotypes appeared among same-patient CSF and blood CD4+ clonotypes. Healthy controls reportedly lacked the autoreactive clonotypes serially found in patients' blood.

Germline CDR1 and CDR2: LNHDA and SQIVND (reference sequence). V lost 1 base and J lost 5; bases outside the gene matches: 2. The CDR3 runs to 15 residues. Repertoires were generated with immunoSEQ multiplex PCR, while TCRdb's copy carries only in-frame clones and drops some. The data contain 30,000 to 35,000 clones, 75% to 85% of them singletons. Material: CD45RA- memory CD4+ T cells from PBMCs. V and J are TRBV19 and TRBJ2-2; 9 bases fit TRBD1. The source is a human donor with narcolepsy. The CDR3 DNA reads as TGTGCCAGTAGTATAGGACAGGGGGGGACCGGGGAGCTGTTTTTT. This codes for CASSIGQGGTGELFF.